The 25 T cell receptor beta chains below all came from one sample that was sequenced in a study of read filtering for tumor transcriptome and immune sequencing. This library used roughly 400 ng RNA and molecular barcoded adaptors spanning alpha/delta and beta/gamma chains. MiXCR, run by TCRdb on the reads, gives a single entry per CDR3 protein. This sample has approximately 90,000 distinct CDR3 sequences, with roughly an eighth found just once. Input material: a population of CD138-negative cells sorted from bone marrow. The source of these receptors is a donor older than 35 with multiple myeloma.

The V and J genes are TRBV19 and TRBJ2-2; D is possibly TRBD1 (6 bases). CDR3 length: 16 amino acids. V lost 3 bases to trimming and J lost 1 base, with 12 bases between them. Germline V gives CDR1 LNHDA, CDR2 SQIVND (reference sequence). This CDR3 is CASSMRGNLNTGELFF. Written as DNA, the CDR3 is TGTGCCAGTAGTATGAGGGGGAACCTGAACACCGGGGAGCTGTTTTTT. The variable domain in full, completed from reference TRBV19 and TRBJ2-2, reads DGGITQSPKYLFRKEGQNVTLSCEQNLNHDAMYWYRQDPGQGLRLIYYSQIVNDFQKGDIAEGYSVSREKKESFPLTVTSAQKNPTAFYLCASSMRGNLNTGELFFGEGSRLTVL.

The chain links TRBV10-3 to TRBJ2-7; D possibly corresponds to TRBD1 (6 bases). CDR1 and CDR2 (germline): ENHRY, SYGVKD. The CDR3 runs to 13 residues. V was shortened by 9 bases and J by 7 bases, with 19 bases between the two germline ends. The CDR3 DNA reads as TGTGCCATAAGGGGGAGTGAAGATAATGAGCAGTACTTC. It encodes CAIRGSEDNEQYF.

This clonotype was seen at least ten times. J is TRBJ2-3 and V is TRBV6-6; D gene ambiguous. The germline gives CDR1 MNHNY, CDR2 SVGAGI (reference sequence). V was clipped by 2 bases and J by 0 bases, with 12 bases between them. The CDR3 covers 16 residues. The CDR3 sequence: CASSYAYRGSTDTQYF. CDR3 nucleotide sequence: TGTGCCAGCAGTTACGCCTACAGAGGAAGCACAGATACGCAGTATTTT.

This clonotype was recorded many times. The CDR3 region is CASSLLQGSYEQYF. The CDR3 DNA follows: TGCGCCAGCAGCTTACTGCAGGGGTCCTACGAGCAGTACTTC. This chain joins TRBV5-1 and TRBJ2-7, with a weak D call TRBD1 (6 bases). V lost 2 bases, J lost 1 base, and 10 bases lay in between. Germline V gives CDR1 SGHRS, CDR2 YFSETQ. The CDR3 runs to 14 residues.

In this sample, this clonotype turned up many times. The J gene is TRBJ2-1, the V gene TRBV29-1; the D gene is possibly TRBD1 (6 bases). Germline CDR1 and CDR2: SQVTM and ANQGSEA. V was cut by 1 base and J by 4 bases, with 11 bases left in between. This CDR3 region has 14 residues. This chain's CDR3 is CSVEAGVFYNEQFF. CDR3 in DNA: TGCAGCGTTGAAGCAGGGGTGTTTTACAATGAGCAGTTCTTC.

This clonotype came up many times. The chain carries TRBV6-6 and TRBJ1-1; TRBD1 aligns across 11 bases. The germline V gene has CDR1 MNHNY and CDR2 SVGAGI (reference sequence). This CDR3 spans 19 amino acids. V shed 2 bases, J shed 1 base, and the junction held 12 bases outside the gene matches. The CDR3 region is CASSYRRLGQGVGNTEAFF. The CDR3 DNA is TGTGCCAGCAGTTACCGACGCCTGGGACAGGGGGTCGGGAACACTGAAGCTTTCTTT.

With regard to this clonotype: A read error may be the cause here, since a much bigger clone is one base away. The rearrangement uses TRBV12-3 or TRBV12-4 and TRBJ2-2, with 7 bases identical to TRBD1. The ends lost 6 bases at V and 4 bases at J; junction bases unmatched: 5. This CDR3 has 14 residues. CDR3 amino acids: CASRLQGSTGELFF. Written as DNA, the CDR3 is TGTGCCAGCAGATTACAGGGGAGCACCGGGGAGCTGTTTTTT.

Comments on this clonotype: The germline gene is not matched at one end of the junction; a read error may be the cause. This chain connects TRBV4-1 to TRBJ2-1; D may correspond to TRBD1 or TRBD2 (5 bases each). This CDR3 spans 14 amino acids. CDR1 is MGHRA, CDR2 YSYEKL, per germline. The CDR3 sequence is CASSQDWGSNEQSF. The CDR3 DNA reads TGCGCCAGCAGCCAAGATTGGGGGAGCAATGAGCAGTCCTTC.

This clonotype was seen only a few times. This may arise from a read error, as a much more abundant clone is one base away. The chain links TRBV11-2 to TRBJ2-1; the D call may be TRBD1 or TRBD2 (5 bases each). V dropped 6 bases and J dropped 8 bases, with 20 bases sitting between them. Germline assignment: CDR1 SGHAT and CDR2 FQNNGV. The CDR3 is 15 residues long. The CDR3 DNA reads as TGTGCCAGCAGACCCCCGGGACCGGGTTTTGATGAGCAGTTCTTC. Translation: CASRPPGPGFDEQFF.

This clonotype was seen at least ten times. Written as DNA, the CDR3 is TGTGCCAGCAGCTCGACGACAGGGGGCCGGGGAGATACGCAGTATTTT. Its translation: CASSSTTGGRGDTQYF. V and J are TRBV5-4 and TRBJ2-3; TRBD1 aligns across 10 bases. V lost 3 bases and J lost 5; bases outside the gene matches: 9. This CDR3 has 16 residues. Germline V gives CDR1 SGHNT, CDR2 YYREEE (reference sequence).

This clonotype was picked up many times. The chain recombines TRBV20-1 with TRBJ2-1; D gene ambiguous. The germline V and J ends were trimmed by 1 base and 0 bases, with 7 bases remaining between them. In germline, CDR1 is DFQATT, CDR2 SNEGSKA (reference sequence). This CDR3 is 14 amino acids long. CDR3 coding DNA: TGCAGTGCTAGAGTTGGGGTCTCCTACAATGAGCAGTTCTTC. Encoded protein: CSARVGVSYNEQFF.

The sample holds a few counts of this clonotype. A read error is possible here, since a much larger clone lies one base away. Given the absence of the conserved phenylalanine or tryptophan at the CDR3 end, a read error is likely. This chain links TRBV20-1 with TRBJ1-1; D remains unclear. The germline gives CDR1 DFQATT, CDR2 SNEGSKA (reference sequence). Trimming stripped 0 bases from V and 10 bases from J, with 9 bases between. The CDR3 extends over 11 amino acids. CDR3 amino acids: CSARDRVGAFI. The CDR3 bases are TGCAGTGCTAGAGACAGAGTCGGAGCTTTCATT.

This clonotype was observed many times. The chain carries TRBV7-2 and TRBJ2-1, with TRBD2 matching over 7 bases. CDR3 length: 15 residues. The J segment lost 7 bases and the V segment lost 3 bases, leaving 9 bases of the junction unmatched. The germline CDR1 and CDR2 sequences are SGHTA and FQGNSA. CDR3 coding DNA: TGTGCCAGCAGCTTTAGGGTTGGGGGGGGGAATGAGCAGTTCTTC. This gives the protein CASSFRVGGGNEQFF.

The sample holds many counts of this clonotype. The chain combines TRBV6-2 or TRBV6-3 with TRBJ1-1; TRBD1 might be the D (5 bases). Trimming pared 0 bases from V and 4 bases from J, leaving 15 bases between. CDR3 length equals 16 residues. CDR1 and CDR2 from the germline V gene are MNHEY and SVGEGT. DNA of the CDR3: TGTGCCAGCAGTTACTCGATGAAGGGTGGGGGCACTGAAGCTTTCTTT. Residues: CASSYSMKGGGTEAFF.

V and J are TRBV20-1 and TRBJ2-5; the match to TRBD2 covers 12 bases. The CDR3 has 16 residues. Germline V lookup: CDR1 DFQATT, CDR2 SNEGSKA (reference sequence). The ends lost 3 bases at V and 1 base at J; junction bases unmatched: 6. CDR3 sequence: CSASSSGRASQETQYF. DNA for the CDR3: TGCAGTGCTAGCTCTAGCGGGAGGGCTAGCCAAGAGACCCAGTACTTC.

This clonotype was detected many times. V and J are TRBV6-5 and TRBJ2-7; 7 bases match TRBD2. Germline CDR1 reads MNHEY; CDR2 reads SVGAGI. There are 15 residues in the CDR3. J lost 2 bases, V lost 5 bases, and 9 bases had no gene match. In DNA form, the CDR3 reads TGTGCCAGCAGTCCCCTTGGCGGGAGTGCCTACGAGCAGTACTTC. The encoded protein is CASSPLGGSAYEQYF.

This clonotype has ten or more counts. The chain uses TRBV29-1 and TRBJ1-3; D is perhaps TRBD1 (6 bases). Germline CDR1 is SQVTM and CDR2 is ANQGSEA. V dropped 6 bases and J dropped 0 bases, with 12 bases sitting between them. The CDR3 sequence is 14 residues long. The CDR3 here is CSVVGTLSGNTIYF. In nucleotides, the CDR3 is TGCAGCGTCGTAGGGACACTCTCTGGAAACACCATATATTTT.

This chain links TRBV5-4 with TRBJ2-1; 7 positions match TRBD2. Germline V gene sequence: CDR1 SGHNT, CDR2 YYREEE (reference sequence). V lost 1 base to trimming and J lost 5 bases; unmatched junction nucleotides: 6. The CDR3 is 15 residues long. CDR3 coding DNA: TGTGCCAGCAGCTTGAGTAGCGGGCCCGACAATGAGCAGTTCTTC. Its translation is CASSLSSGPDNEQFF. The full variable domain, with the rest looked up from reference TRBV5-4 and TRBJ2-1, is ETGVTQSPTHLIKTRGQQVTLRCSSQSGHNTVSWYQQALGQGPQFIFQYYREEENGRGNFPPRFSGLQFPNYSSELNVNALELDDSALYLCASSLSSGPDNEQFFGPGTRLTVL.

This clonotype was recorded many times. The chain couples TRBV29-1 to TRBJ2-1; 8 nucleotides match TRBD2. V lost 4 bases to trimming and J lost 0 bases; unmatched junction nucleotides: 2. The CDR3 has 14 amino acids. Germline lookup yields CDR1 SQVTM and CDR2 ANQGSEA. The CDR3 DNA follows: TGCAGCGTTGTTAGCGGGACCTCCTACAATGAGCAGTTCTTC. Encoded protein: CSVVSGTSYNEQFF.

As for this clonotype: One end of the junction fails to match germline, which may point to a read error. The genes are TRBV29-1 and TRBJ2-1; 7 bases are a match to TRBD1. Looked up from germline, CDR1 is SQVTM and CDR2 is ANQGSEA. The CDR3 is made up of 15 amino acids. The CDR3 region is CSVDPGQFSYNELFF. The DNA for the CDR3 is TGCAGCGTAGACCCGGGACAGTTCTCCTACAATGAGCTGTTCTTC.

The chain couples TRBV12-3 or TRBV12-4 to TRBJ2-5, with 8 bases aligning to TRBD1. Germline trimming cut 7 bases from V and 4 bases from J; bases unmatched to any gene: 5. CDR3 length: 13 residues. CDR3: CASTPGQGETQYF. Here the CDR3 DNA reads TGTGCCAGCACCCCCGGACAGGGAGAGACCCAGTACTTC.

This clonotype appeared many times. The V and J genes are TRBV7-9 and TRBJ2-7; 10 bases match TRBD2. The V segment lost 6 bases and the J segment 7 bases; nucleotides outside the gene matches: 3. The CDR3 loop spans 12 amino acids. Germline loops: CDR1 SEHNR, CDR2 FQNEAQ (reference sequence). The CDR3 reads CASSELAGEQYF. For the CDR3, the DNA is TGTGCCAGCAGTGAACTAGCGGGGGAGCAGTACTTC.

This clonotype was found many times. The CDR3 region has the DNA TGCAGCGTTGATATAGAAGAGACCCAGTACTTC. It codes for CSVDIEETQYF. V gene TRBV29-1 combines with J gene TRBJ2-5; no firm D call. The germline CDR1 and CDR2 sequences are SQVTM and ANQGSEA. This CDR3 contains 11 residues. V gave up 3 bases and J gave up 3 bases, with 5 bases separating them.

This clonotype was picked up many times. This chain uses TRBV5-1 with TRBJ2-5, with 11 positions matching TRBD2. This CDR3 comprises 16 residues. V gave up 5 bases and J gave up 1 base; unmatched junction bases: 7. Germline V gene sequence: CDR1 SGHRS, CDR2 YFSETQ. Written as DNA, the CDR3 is TGCGCCAGCAGATTCCCCCTAGCGGGAGGCCAAGAGACCCAGTACTTC. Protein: CASRFPLAGGQETQYF.

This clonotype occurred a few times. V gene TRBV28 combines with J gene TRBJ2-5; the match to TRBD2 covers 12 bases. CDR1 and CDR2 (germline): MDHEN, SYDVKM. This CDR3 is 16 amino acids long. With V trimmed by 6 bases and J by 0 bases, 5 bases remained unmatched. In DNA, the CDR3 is TGTGCCAGCAGCTCGCGGACTAGCGGGAACCAAGAGACCCAGTACTTC. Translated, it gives CASSSRTSGNQETQYF.